The 21 T cell receptor beta chains below were found in one sample sequenced in a study of T cell changes during pregnancy in multiple sclerosis. Sequencing used immunoSEQ multiplex PCR; TCRdb keeps in-frame clones, though not all of them. The profile shows under 65,000 clones, about nine tenths of them singletons. Sequences were derived from CD4+ T cells from peripheral blood mononuclear cells, sampled in the third trimester of pregnancy. Receptors were obtained from a female donor with multiple sclerosis, enrolled in a pregnancy study.

This rearrangement joins TRBV5-1 to TRBJ2-3, with 8 positions matching TRBD1. Germline trimming cut 2 bases from V and 0 bases from J; bases unmatched to any gene: 2. From germline, CDR1 is SGHRS and CDR2 YFSETQ. The CDR3 loop spans 15 amino acids. The CDR3 nucleotides read TGCGCCAGCAGCTTAGGGGACAGGAGCACAGATACGCAGTATTTT. Its protein product is CASSLGDRSTDTQYF.

V usage is TRBV7-6 and J usage is TRBJ2-3, with 11 bases matching TRBD2. V was clipped by 6 bases and J by 5 bases; unmatched bases: 7. Germline V gene data show CDR1 as SGHVS and CDR2 as FNYEAQ. This CDR3 spans 15 amino acids. The CDR3 DNA reads TGTGCCAGCAGTTCTCTAGCGGGGGGTGGAGATACGCAGTATTTT. This encodes CASSSLAGGGDTQYF.

The CDR3 coding sequence is TGTGCCAGCAGCGTAGCGTTGGCGGCATCTGATAATGAGCAGTTCTTC. Amino acids: CASSVALAASDNEQFF. The V and J genes are TRBV9 and TRBJ2-1; no firm D call. V was pared by 0 bases and J by 7 bases, with 17 bases between. Germline V gene sequence: CDR1 SGDLS, CDR2 YYNGEE. CDR3 length: 16 residues.

This clone was detected only a few times. V and J are TRBV11-2 and TRBJ1-1; no clear D gene. V was cut by 4 bases and J by 1 base, with 7 bases left in between. Germline V gene data show CDR1 as SGHAT and CDR2 as FQNNGV. The CDR3 runs 13 residues. Here the CDR3 reads CASSSRGNTEAFF. CDR3 DNA: TGTGCCAGCAGCTCCCGGGGGAACACTGAAGCTTTCTTT.

This chain connects TRBV25-1 to TRBJ2-6; D unresolved. Trimming pared 3 bases from V and 0 bases from J, leaving 3 bases between. The CDR3 is made up of 14 amino acids. CDR1 MGHDK and CDR2 SYGVNS come from the germline V gene. The CDR3 DNA reads as TGTGCCAGCAGTGACAGCTCTGGGGCCAACGTCCTGACTTTC. Amino acid sequence: CASSDSSGANVLTF.

In DNA form, the CDR3 reads TGTGCCACCAGCAACATCAGGGGACACGGCAATCAGCCCCAGCATTTT. This translates into CATSNIRGHGNQPQHF. The chain joins TRBV15 to TRBJ1-5; TRBD1 might be the D (6 bases). The CDR3 runs 16 residues. Germline CDR1 reads LNHNV; CDR2 reads YYDKDF (reference sequence). V gave up 4 bases and J gave up 2 bases, with 15 bases separating them. The full variable domain, its missing parts supplied by reference TRBV15 and TRBJ1-5, is DAMVIQNPRYQVTQFGKPVTLSCSQTLNHNVMYWYQQKSSQAPKLLFHYYDKDFNNEADTPDNFQSRRPNTSFCFLDIRSPGLGDTAMYLCATSNIRGHGNQPQHFGDGTRLSIL.

V and J are TRBV29-1 and TRBJ1-2, with TRBD1 matching 10 bases. V lost 4 bases and J lost 0; bases outside the gene matches: 11. The germline V gene has CDR1 SQVTM and CDR2 ANQGSEA. This CDR3 is built from 17 residues. In DNA, the CDR3 is TGCAGCGTTGCCCCCACGGGGACAGGGGCGTCTAACTATGGCTACACCTTC. Protein product: CSVAPTGTGASNYGYTF.

The chain carries TRBV5-1 and TRBJ1-2; maybe TRBD1 (5 bases). Germline lookup yields CDR1 SGHRS and CDR2 YFSETQ. The CDR3 consists of 14 residues. V was cut by 5 bases and J by 4 bases, with 15 bases left in between. CDR3 loop: CASRQDTHFYGYTF. For the CDR3, the DNA is TGCGCCAGCAGACAGGACACCCACTTCTATGGCTACACCTTC.

The genes are TRBV30 and TRBJ2-5; 8 bases are a match to TRBD2. CDR1 and CDR2 from the germline V gene are GTSNPN and SVGIG (reference sequence). Trimming removed 4 bases from V and 2 bases from J; junction bases left unmatched: 3. The CDR3 has 13 residues. CDR3 nucleotides: TGTGCCTGGACCGGGACTAGGCAAGAGACCCAGTACTTC. Encoded protein: CAWTGTRQETQYF.

The chain couples TRBV5-6 to TRBJ1-6; no clear D. The CDR3 has 14 amino acids. Germline values: CDR1 SGHDT, CDR2 YYEEEE. Trimming took off 6 bases at V and 14 bases at J, with 21 bases between the two ends. DNA of the CDR3: TGTGCCAGCAACTACTTCGACCGGGGAGTAACCCTCCACTTT. This codes for CASNYFDRGVTLHF.

CDR3 sequence: CASSPGEETQYF. Written as DNA, the CDR3 is TGCGCCAGCAGCCCGGGGGAAGAGACCCAGTACTTC. V and J are TRBV5-1 and TRBJ2-5, with a possible D match to TRBD2 (6 bases). V gave up 4 bases and J gave up 3 bases, with 7 bases separating them. This CDR3 region has 12 residues. The V gene's germline CDR1 is SGHRS and CDR2 YFSETQ. The complete variable domain, with remaining parts taken from reference TRBV5-1 and TRBJ2-5, reads KAGVTQTPRYLIKTRGQQVTLSCSPISGHRSVSWYQQTPGQGLQFLFEYFSETQRNKGNFPGRFSGRQFSNSRSEMNVSTLELGDSALYLCASSPGEETQYFGPGTRLLVL.

The chain uses TRBV7-9 and TRBJ2-1; 8 nucleotides agree with TRBD2. This CDR3 spans 15 amino acids. The ends lost 5 bases at V and 3 bases at J; junction bases unmatched: 6. Germline V CDR1 and CDR2: SEHNR, FQNEAQ (reference sequence). The CDR3 DNA is TGTGCCAGCAGCCGCGCGGGACTAGACTACAATGAGCAGTTCTTC. Translated: CASSRAGLDYNEQFF.

The chain uses TRBV19 and TRBJ1-2; 11 bases agree with TRBD1. J gave up 0 bases and V 6 bases, and 12 bases lay outside the gene matches. Looked up from germline, CDR1 is LNHDA and CDR2 is SQIVND (reference sequence). The CDR3 has 18 amino acids. CDR3 DNA sequence: TGTGCCAGTAGGAGTCCCCGGGACAGGGGGGCAGCTAACTATGGCTACACCTTC. Amino acid sequence: CASRSPRDRGAANYGYTF.

The gene calls are TRBV18 and TRBJ2-3; 14 bases are shared with TRBD2. This CDR3 has 17 amino acids. Germline CDR1 and CDR2: KGHSH and LQKENI. V trimming: 3 bases; J trimming: 6 bases; junction bases outside the gene matches: 8. This CDR3 is CASSPSLTSGGADTQYF. Here the CDR3 DNA reads TGTGCCAGCTCACCCTCCCTGACTAGCGGGGGGGCCGATACGCAGTATTTT.

V is TRBV13 and J is TRBJ2-3, with D possibly being TRBD2 (7 bases). There are 16 residues in the CDR3. V lost 5 bases, J lost 6 bases, and 21 bases lay in between. Germline V gene data show CDR1 as PRHDT and CDR2 as FYEKMQ (reference sequence). CDR3: CASSEEFRGAPDTQYF. The DNA for the CDR3 is TGTGCCAGCAGCGAGGAGTTTCGGGGGGCGCCCGATACGCAGTATTTT. Full variable domain (remainder filled in from reference TRBV13 and TRBJ2-3): AAGVIQSPRHLIKEKRETATLKCYPIPRHDTVYWYQQGPGQDPQFLISFYEKMQSDKGSIPDRFSAQQFSDYHSELNMSSLELGDSALYFCASSEEFRGAPDTQYFGPGTRLTVL.

CDR3 protein: CASSGAGLTYQETQYF. In DNA form, the CDR3 reads TGTGCCAGCAGTGGGGCAGGACTAACGTACCAAGAGACCCAGTACTTC. V gene TRBV2 combines with J gene TRBJ2-5, with D maybe TRBD2 (6 bases). The germline V and J ends were trimmed by 4 bases and 0 bases, with 15 bases remaining between them. This CDR3 spans 16 amino acids. The V gene's germline CDR1 is SNHLY and CDR2 FYNNEI.

This chain joins TRBV6-6 and TRBJ1-1; the D is unclear. Germline lookup yields CDR1 MNHNY and CDR2 SVGAGI (reference sequence). Deletions cut 2 bases from V and 8 bases from J, with 6 bases between. The CDR3 loop spans 11 amino acids. The CDR3 loop reads CASSYPTEAFF. Here the CDR3 DNA reads TGTGCCAGCAGTTACCCTACGGAAGCTTTCTTT.

V gene TRBV11-2 combines with J gene TRBJ2-1; the D is unclear. The germline gives CDR1 SGHAT, CDR2 FQNNGV. The V end was cut by 3 bases, the J end by 10 bases, with 13 bases between. This CDR3 has 13 residues. The CDR3 DNA is TGTGCCAGCAGCTTGAGAGGTCGGTCCGAGCAGTTCTTC. The encoded protein is CASSLRGRSEQFF.

The chain recombines TRBV9 with TRBJ2-7; D uncertain. Germline assignment: CDR1 SGDLS and CDR2 YYNGEE. The CDR3 covers 13 residues. The V and J ends lost 0 bases and 6 bases respectively, with 10 bases between them. In DNA form, the CDR3 reads TGTGCCAGCAGCGTAGAGGCGAGAGGCGAGCAGTACTTC. It translates to CASSVEARGEQYF.

The rearrangement uses TRBV2 and TRBJ2-7; D might be TRBD1 (6 bases). The V and J ends lost 5 bases and 2 bases respectively, with 10 bases between them. From germline, CDR1 is SNHLY and CDR2 FYNNEI. The CDR3 is 13 residues long. The CDR3 coding sequence is TGTGCCAGCAGTAGGGACACACCCTACGAGCAGTACTTC. Amino acids: CASSRDTPYEQYF. The entire variable domain, with the rest obtained from reference TRBV2 and TRBJ2-7, is as follows: EPEVTQTPSHQVTQMGQEVILRCVPISNHLYFYWYRQILGQKVEFLVSFYNNEISEKSEIFDDQFSVERPDGSNFTLKIRSTKLEDSAMYFCASSRDTPYEQYFGPGTRLTVT.

The genes are TRBV7-2 and TRBJ1-2, with D perhaps matching TRBD1 (5 bases). V gave up 5 bases and J gave up 5 bases, with 15 bases separating them. CDR1 SGHTA and CDR2 FQGNSA come from the germline V gene. The CDR3 covers 14 residues. CDR3 in amino acids: CASSPRGLIYGYTF. CDR3 sequence (DNA): TGTGCCAGCAGCCCCCGGGGGTTGATTTATGGCTACACCTTC.